Listed below are T cell receptor beta chains from one sample, sequenced in a study of blood T cell repertoires in COVID-19. Data came from immunoSEQ multiplex PCR; TCRdb stores just in-frame clones and leaves some out. Of 110,000 to 150,000 clones listed, 88% were seen once; the top ten hold roughly 10%. The specimen was peripheral blood. The receptors shown here come from a man aged 50-59 years with active or convalescent COVID-19. Both conserved end residues are part of each CDR3. D genes are given only for firm matches. Not every row has a clone size; where given, it reads once, few, many or a size class.

V gene: TRBV7-6; clone size: NA; D gene: NA; J gene: TRBJ2-1; CDR3 DNA: TGTGCCAGCAGCTTAGTGCGGGGCTCCTACAATGAGCAGTTCTTC; CDR3 protein: CASSLVRGSYNEQFF
V gene: TRBV4-3; clone size: NA; D gene: NA; J gene: TRBJ2-2; CDR3 DNA: TGCGCCAGCAGCCAAGCGGCAGGGGCCCTTTCCGGGGAGCTGTTTTTT; CDR3 protein: CASSQAAGALSGELFF
V gene: TRBV27; clone size: NA; D gene: NA; J gene: TRBJ2-3; CDR3 DNA: TGTGCCAGCAGTTTATCTTCGGGGTTCACAGATACGCAGTATTTT; CDR3 protein: CASSLSSGFTDTQYF
V gene: TRBV2; clone size: NA; D gene: NA; J gene: TRBJ2-5; CDR3 DNA: TGTGCCAGCATCCGGGAGATCCAAGAGACCCAGTACTTC; CDR3 protein: CASIREIQETQYF
V gene: TRBV6-6; clone size: NA; D gene: TRBD1; J gene: TRBJ1-1; CDR3 DNA: TGTGCCAGCAGTTACGTAGAGGGGGCGATGGGAACTGAAGCTTTCTTT; CDR3 protein: CASSYVEGAMGTEAFF
V gene: TRBV29-1; clone size: NA; D gene: TRBD1; J gene: TRBJ1-2; CDR3 DNA: TGCAGCGTGGTTGCCGGGACAGGGAAATTCTATGGCTACACCTTC; CDR3 protein: CSVVAGTGKFYGYTF
V gene: TRBV28; clone size: NA; D gene: NA; J gene: TRBJ2-7; CDR3 DNA: TGTGCCAGCAGCCGGACACGCGAGCAGTACTTC; CDR3 protein: CASSRTREQYF
V gene: TRBV5-4; clone size: NA; D gene: TRBD2; J gene: TRBJ2-3; CDR3 DNA: TGTGCCAGCAGCTCCCAACTAGCGGGTAGCACAGATACGCAGTATTTT; CDR3 protein: CASSSQLAGSTDTQYF
V gene: TRBV28; clone size: NA; D gene: NA; J gene: TRBJ2-1; CDR3 DNA: TGTGCCAGCAGTTTAATAGTCGTAAGTAGAAATGAGCAGTTCTTC; CDR3 protein: CASSLIVVSRNEQFF
V gene: TRBV12-3/TRBV12-4; clone size: NA; D gene: NA; J gene: TRBJ1-2; CDR3 DNA: TGTGCCAGCAGCCCAGGGGTCAACTATGGCTACACCTTC; CDR3 protein: CASSPGVNYGYTF
V gene: TRBV6-5; clone size: NA; D gene: TRBD1; J gene: TRBJ2-5; CDR3 DNA: TGTGCCAGCAACGACAGGGGGCACAGGGAGACCCAGTACTTC; CDR3 protein: CASNDRGHRETQYF
V gene: TRBV4-1; clone size: once; D gene: TRBD2; J gene: TRBJ2-3; CDR3 DNA: TGCGCCAGCAGCACCCCCTCCGGGACTAGCGGGCCCAGCACAGATACGCAGTATTTT; CDR3 protein: CASSTPSGTSGPSTDTQYF
V gene: TRBV16; clone size: NA; D gene: NA; J gene: TRBJ2-6; CDR3 DNA: TGTGCCAGCAGCGCTCGACAAGCCGCCTCCTCTGGGGCCAACGTCCTGACTTTC; CDR3 protein: CASSARQAASSGANVLTF
V gene: TRBV9; clone size: NA; D gene: TRBD1; J gene: TRBJ1-2; CDR3 DNA: TGTGCCAGCAGCGTAGTGGGCAGGGGGACGAGAGGCTACACCTTC; CDR3 protein: CASSVVGRGTRGYTF
V gene: TRBV19; clone size: NA; D gene: TRBD2; J gene: TRBJ2-2; CDR3 DNA: TGTGCCAGTAGGGTTCAGTGGGGAGGGACCGGGGAGCTGTTTTTT; CDR3 protein: CASRVQWGGTGELFF
V gene: TRBV18; clone size: NA; D gene: TRBD2; J gene: TRBJ2-1; CDR3 DNA: TGTGCCAGCTCACCACATCCCGGGACTAGCGGGAGTCTGTTCTTC; CDR3 protein: CASSPHPGTSGSLFF
V gene: TRBV10-3; clone size: few; D gene: NA; J gene: TRBJ2-3; CDR3 DNA: TGTGCCATAACAGCAGGGGATACGCAGTATTTT; CDR3 protein: CAITAGDTQYF
V gene: TRBV19; clone size: NA; D gene: TRBD2; J gene: TRBJ2-5; CDR3 DNA: TGTGCCAGTAGCGCGGGGGCTTCTAGCGGGAGTAGGAGGAGCCAAGAGACCCAGTACTTC; CDR3 protein: CASSAGASSGSRRSQETQYF
V gene: TRBV19; clone size: once; D gene: TRBD1; J gene: TRBJ2-7; CDR3 DNA: TGTGCCAGTAGCCTGACAGGGGCCCCCTACGAGCAGTACTTC; CDR3 protein: CASSLTGAPYEQYF
V gene: TRBV28; clone size: NA; D gene: TRBD1; J gene: TRBJ1-4; CDR3 DNA: TGTGCCAGCACCTCGACAGGGGAAGAGGAAAAACTGTTTTTT; CDR3 protein: CASTSTGEEEKLFF
V gene: TRBV9; clone size: NA; D gene: TRBD1; J gene: TRBJ2-2; CDR3 DNA: TGTGCCAGCAGCGTATCCGGACAGGGTGTCACCGGGGAGCTGTTTTTT; CDR3 protein: CASSVSGQGVTGELFF
V gene: TRBV25-1; clone size: NA; D gene: TRBD1; J gene: TRBJ2-7; CDR3 DNA: TGTGCCAGCAGTGGGCCGGGACAGGGTTCCTACGAGCAGTACTTC; CDR3 protein: CASSGPGQGSYEQYF
V gene: TRBV2; clone size: NA; D gene: TRBD1; J gene: TRBJ2-3; CDR3 DNA: TGTGCCAGCTCCTCGGGACAGGGGGCAGATACGCAGTATTTT; CDR3 protein: CASSSGQGADTQYF
V gene: TRBV24-1; clone size: NA; D gene: NA; J gene: TRBJ2-1; CDR3 DNA: TGTGCCACCAGTGAACGATGGCTAGAAGAGCAGTTCTTC; CDR3 protein: CATSERWLEEQFF
V gene: TRBV6-5; clone size: few; D gene: TRBD2; J gene: TRBJ2-3; CDR3 DNA: TGTGCCAGCAGTTACTCGGCTAGCGGACTCACAGATACGCAGTATTTT; CDR3 protein: CASSYSASGLTDTQYF
V gene: TRBV5-1; clone size: NA; D gene: TRBD1; J gene: TRBJ1-1; CDR3 DNA: TGCGCCAGCAGCTTTCTGGCAGGGGGCAGGAACACTGAAGCTTTCTTT; CDR3 protein: CASSFLAGGRNTEAFF
V gene: TRBV2; clone size: NA; D gene: NA; J gene: TRBJ2-7; CDR3 DNA: TGTGCCAGCACCAGGGTCACTACCCCCTACGAGCAGTACTTC; CDR3 protein: CASTRVTTPYEQYF
V gene: TRBV6-2/TRBV6-3; clone size: few; D gene: NA; J gene: TRBJ2-7; CDR3 DNA: TGTGCCAGCAGTTACGTCGGCGAGCAGTACTTC; CDR3 protein: CASSYVGEQYF
V gene: TRBV6-1; clone size: NA; D gene: NA; J gene: TRBJ1-1; CDR3 DNA: TGTGCCAGCAGTGAACCCCGGGGGGGGAGGAATACTGAAGCTTTCTTT; CDR3 protein: CASSEPRGGRNTEAFF
V gene: TRBV28; clone size: NA; D gene: TRBD1; J gene: TRBJ2-1; CDR3 DNA: TGTGCCAGCAGTTTAACAGGGGGCTCCTACAATGAGCAGTTCTTC; CDR3 protein: CASSLTGGSYNEQFF
V gene: TRBV10-3; clone size: NA; D gene: TRBD2; J gene: TRBJ2-1; CDR3 DNA: TGTGCCATCAGCCGACTAGCGGGAGGGGAGTTCGCAAATGAGCAGTTCTTC; CDR3 protein: CAISRLAGGEFANEQFF
V gene: TRBV9; clone size: NA; D gene: NA; J gene: TRBJ1-6; CDR3 DNA: TGTGCCAGCAGCGTAGCCCGTAATTCACCCCTCCACTTT; CDR3 protein: CASSVARNSPLHF